Below, one TCR beta chain is given with its context. Treatment was busulfan-fludarabine conditioning, a marrow graft, and cyclophosphamide on days +3 and +4. Assay used: immunoSEQ multiplex PCR; TCRdb lists only in-frame clones, some missing. The sample lists more than 8,500 clones; over 75% were seen once. This entry comes from a study of T cells after posttransplantation cyclophosphamide. Trimming pared 0 bases from V and 4 bases from J, leaving 10 bases between. CDR1 is SGHDT and CDR2 is YYEEEE in the germline V gene. The CDR3 loop spans 14 amino acids. The sample was PBMCs, taken after allogeneic stem cell transplant with posttransplant cyclophosphamide. The clonotype was recovered from a female patient in her forties who received an allogeneic stem cell transplant from an unrelated donor, was CMV-positive, and had no GVHD. The T cells may partly be graft donor cells. J is TRBJ1-2 and V is TRBV5-6; D is uncertain. The CDR3 is CASSLATRRYGYTF. CDR3 nucleotide sequence: TGTGCCAGCAGCTTGGCGACACGGCGCTATGGCTACACCTTC.